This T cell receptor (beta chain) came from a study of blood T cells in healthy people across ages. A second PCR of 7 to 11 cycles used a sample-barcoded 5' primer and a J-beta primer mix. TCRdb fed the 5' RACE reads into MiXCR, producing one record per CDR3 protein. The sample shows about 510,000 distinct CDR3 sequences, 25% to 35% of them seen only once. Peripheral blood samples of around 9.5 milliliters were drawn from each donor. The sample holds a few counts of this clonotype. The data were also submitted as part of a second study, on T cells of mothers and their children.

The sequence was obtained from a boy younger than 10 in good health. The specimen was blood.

The CDR3 spells CAWIEGAGTLHF. CDR3 coding DNA: TGTGCCTGGATCGAAGGGGCCGGGACTCTCCACTTT. This chain joins TRBV30 and TRBJ1-6, with TRBD1 as a possible D gene (5 bases). There are 12 residues in the CDR3. V shed 4 bases and J shed 16 bases, with 17 bases lying between them. Per the germline V gene, CDR1 is GTSNPN and CDR2 is SVGIG (reference sequence).